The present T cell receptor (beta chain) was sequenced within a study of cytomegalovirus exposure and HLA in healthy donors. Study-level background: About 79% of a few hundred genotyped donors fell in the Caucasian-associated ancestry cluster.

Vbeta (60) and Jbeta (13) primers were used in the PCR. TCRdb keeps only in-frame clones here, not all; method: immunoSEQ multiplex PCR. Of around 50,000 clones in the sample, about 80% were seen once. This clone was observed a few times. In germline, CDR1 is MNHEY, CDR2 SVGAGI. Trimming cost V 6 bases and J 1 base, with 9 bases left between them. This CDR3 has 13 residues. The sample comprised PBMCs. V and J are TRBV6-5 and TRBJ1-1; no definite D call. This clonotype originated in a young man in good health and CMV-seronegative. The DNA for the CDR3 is TGTGCCAGCAGCACCCGGGGGAACACTGAAGCTTTCTTT. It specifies CASSTRGNTEAFF.